The 9 T cell receptor beta chains below were found in one sample sequenced in a study of cytomegalovirus exposure and HLA in healthy donors (dated by TCRdb to about 2017). Receptor libraries were prepared by the immunoSEQ multiplex PCR assay. The multiplex PCR relied on a mix of 60 forward primers for TCR Vbeta segments and 13 reverse primers for TCR Jbeta segments. TCRdb stores this immuneACCESS table with in-frame sequences only. Part of the clones is absent; in the studies checked, under half of the shortfall reflects unresolved V genes, and no reason is known for the rest. This sample is represented by about 130,000 clones; 80% of them were singletons. The ten most abundant clones make up 1% of the sample. Input material: PBMCs. All receptors come from a man in his forties in good health and CMV-seronegative.

The chain joins TRBV5-1 to TRBJ2-2; 11 bases are shared with TRBD1. V lost 4 bases, J lost 4 bases, and 3 bases stayed unmatched. This CDR3 has 15 residues. Germline V gene data show CDR1 as SGHRS and CDR2 as YFSETQ. The CDR3 loop is CASSPGQGVTGELFF. The CDR3 nucleotides read TGCGCCAGCAGCCCGGGACAGGGGGTCACCGGGGAGCTGTTTTTT.

The V gene is TRBV28, the J gene TRBJ1-6, with 8 bases that match TRBD1. CDR3 length: 13 residues. Germline CDR1 reads MDHEN; CDR2 reads SYDVKM. V lost 6 bases and J lost 10; bases outside the gene matches: 5. In DNA, the CDR3 is TGTGCCAGCAGAATGACAGGGGTGTCACCCCTCCACTTT. Its translation is CASRMTGVSPLHF. The variable domain in full, completed from reference TRBV28 and TRBJ1-6, reads DVKVTQSSRYLVKRTGEKVFLECVQDMDHENMFWYRQDPGLGLRLIYFSYDVKMKEKGDIPEGYSVSREKKERFSLILESASTNQTSMYLCASRMTGVSPLHFGNGTRLTVT.

This chain uses TRBV21-1 with TRBJ2-7; the table's D call, TRBD1, has no DNA check behind it. TRBV21-1 is a pseudogene segment. The CDR3 runs 13 residues. CDR3 residues: CASSKVPDYEQYF. The DNA of the CDR3 is TGTGCCAGCAGCAAAGTCCCAGACTACGAGCAGTACTTC.

V gene TRBV28 combines with J gene TRBJ2-1; 9 nucleotides line up with TRBD2. The length of the CDR3 is 14 residues. Germline V gives CDR1 MDHEN, CDR2 SYDVKM. V lost 5 bases, J lost 7 bases, and 6 bases stayed unmatched. The CDR3, as DNA: TGTGCCAGCAGTCGTAGCGGGAGTAAGAATGAGCAGTTCTTC. The encoded protein is CASSRSGSKNEQFF.

This chain links TRBV11-2 with TRBJ1-1; 7 nucleotides match TRBD1. The length of the CDR3 is 15 residues. The germline V gene has CDR1 SGHAT and CDR2 FQNNGV. Germline trimming cut 5 bases from V and 1 base from J; bases unmatched to any gene: 7. The chain's CDR3 is CASSRTGVGNTEAFF. The CDR3 coding sequence is TGTGCCAGCAGCAGGACAGGCGTTGGGAACACTGAAGCTTTCTTT.

V gene TRBV28 combines with J gene TRBJ2-1, with 10 bases fitting TRBD2. This CDR3 has 19 amino acids. Germline assignment: CDR1 MDHEN and CDR2 SYDVKM. The J segment lost 3 bases and the V segment lost 3 bases, leaving 14 bases of the junction unmatched. The CDR3 DNA reads TGTGCCAGCAGTTTGACTGGGGTCGGACTAGCGGTTATCTACAATGAGCAGTTCTTC. Its protein is CASSLTGVGLAVIYNEQFF.

This sequence joins TRBV7-3 and TRBJ2-7, with 9 bases aligning to TRBD1. Germline CDR1 and CDR2: SGHTA and FQGTGA. Trimming cost V 1 base and J 2 bases; bases outside gene matches: 0. This CDR3 comprises 14 residues. The chain's CDR3 is CASSLNRGPYEQYF. The CDR3 DNA is TGTGCCAGCAGCTTAAACAGGGGGCCCTACGAGCAGTACTTC.

This sequence joins TRBV28 and TRBJ1-2, with TRBD1 matching over 10 bases. The CDR3 runs to 14 residues. From germline, CDR1 is MDHEN and CDR2 SYDVKM. V gave up 5 bases and J gave up 4 bases; unmatched junction bases: 4. CDR3 sequence (DNA): TGTGCCAGCAGTATGGGACAGGGGTTCTATGGCTACACCTTC. Its translation is CASSMGQGFYGYTF.

This sequence joins TRBV18 and TRBJ2-2; TRBD2 might be the D (6 bases). This CDR3 region has 16 residues. Germline assignment: CDR1 KGHSH and CDR2 LQKENI. Trimming pared 2 bases from V and 4 bases from J, leaving 14 bases between. CDR3 loop: CASSPTVGGATGELFF. The CDR3, as DNA: TGTGCCAGCTCACCAACGGTAGGAGGGGCCACCGGGGAGCTGTTTTTT.